This T cell receptor (beta chain) is drawn from a study of T-cell memory formation after mild COVID-19. About the study: Largely donor-specific TCR clusters were found. Study findings and constraints: A subset of responding clones appeared in pre-infection memory, suggesting cross-reactive memory joined. Day 15 to 85 contracting clones showed balanced CD4/CD8; later expanders leaned CD4+.

TCRdb recomputed calls from the 5' RACE reads with MiXCR, one row per CDR3 protein. The table includes hundreds of thousands of distinct CDR3 sequences, around 21% detected once. Trimming cost V 5 bases and J 5 bases; bases outside gene matches: 10. This CDR3 is built from 15 residues. The table lists this clonotype with a few counts. Antigen unknown. Sequencing input: PBMCs or a T cell subset sorted from them (not recorded which). The clonotype originates from an adult woman who had mild COVID-19 (a few samples of this study predate the infection). Cell type and time point are not known. The chain carries TRBV12-3 or TRBV12-4 and TRBJ2-7; 9 bases line up with TRBD1. Here the CDR3 reads CASSPAGTGYHEQYF. CDR3 DNA sequence: TGTGCCAGCAGTCCTGCGGGGACAGGGTACCACGAGCAGTACTTC.